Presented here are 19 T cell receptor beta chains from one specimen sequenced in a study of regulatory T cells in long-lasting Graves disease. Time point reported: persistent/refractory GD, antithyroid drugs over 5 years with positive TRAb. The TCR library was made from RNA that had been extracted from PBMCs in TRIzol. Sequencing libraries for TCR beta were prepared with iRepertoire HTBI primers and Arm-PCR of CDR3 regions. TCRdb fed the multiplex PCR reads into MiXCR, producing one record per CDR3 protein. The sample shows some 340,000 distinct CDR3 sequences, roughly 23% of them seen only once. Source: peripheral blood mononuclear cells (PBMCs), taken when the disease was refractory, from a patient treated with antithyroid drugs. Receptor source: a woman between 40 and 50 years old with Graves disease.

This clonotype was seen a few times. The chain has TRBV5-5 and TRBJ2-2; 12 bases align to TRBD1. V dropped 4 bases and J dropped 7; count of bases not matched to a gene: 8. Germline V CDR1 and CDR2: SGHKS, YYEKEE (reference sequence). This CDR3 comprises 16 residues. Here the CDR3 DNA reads TGTGCCAGCAGCCTCACCGGGACAGGGGGCCTCGGGGAGCTGTTTTTT. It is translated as CASSLTGTGGLGELFF.

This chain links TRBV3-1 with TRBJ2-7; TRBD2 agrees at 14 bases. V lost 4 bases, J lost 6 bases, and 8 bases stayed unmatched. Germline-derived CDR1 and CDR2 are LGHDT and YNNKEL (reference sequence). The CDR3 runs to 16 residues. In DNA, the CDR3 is TGTGCCAGCAGCCGTACGACTAGCGGGAGGGGGGGCGAGCAGTACTTC. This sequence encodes CASSRTTSGRGGEQYF.

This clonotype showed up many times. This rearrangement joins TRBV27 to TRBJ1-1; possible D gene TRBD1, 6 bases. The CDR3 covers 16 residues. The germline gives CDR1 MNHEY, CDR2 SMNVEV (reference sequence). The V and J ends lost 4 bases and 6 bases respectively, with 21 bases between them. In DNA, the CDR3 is TGTGCCAGCAGTTCAGCACATCATATACAGGGTCCTGAAGCTTTCTTT. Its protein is CASSSAHHIQGPEAFF.

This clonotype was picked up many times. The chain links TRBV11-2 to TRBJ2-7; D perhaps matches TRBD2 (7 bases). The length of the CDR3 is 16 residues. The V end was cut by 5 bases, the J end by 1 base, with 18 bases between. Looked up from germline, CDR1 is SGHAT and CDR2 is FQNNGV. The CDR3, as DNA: TGTGCCAGCAGCCTAGCAATGGGGGGGGCATCCTACGAGCAGTACTTC. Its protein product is CASSLAMGGASYEQYF.

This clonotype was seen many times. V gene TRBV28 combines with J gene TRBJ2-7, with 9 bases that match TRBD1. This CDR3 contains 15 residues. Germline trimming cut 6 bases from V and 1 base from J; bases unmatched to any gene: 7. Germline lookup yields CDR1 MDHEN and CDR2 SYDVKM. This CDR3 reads CASRLTGGQSYEQYF. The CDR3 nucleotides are TGTGCCAGCAGACTAACAGGGGGCCAATCCTACGAGCAGTACTTC.

The CDR3 is CASSFERTSTDTQYF. The DNA of the CDR3 is TGTGCCAGCAGTTTTGAGCGAACTAGCACAGATACGCAGTATTTT. The chain combines TRBV28 with TRBJ2-3; no reliable D call. Germline loops: CDR1 MDHEN, CDR2 SYDVKM. This CDR3 spans 15 amino acids. The V and J ends lost 3 bases and 0 bases respectively, with 10 bases between them.

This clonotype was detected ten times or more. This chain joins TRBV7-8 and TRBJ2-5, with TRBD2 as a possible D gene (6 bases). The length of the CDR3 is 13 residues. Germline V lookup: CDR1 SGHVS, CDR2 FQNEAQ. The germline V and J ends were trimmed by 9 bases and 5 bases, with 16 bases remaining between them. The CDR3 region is CASLKGRFETQYF. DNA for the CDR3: TGTGCCAGTTTGAAGGGGAGGTTTGAGACCCAGTACTTC. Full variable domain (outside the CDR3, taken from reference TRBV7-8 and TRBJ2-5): GAGVSQSPRYKVAKRGQDVALRCDPISGHVSLFWYQQALGQGPEFLTYFQNEAQLDKSGLPSDRFFAERPEGSVSTLKIQRTQQEDSAVYLCASLKGRFETQYFGPGTRLLVL.

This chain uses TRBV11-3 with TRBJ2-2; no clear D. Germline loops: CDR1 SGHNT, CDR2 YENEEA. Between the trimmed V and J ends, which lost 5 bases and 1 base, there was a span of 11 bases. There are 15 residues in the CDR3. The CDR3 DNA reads TGTGCCAGCAGCGGTATGGGGAAGAACACCGGGGAGCTGTTTTTT. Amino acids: CASSGMGKNTGELFF.

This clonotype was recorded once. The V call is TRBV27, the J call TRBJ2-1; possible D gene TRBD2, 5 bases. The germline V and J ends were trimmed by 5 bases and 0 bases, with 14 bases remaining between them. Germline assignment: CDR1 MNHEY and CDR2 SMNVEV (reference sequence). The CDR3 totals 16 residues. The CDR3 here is CASSPPAASSYNEQFF. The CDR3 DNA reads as TGTGCCAGCAGTCCCCCAGCGGCTAGCTCCTACAATGAGCAGTTCTTC.

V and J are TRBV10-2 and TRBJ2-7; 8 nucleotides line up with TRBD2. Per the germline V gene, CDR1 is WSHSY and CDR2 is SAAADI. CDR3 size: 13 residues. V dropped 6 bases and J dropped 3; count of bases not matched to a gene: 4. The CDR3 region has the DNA TGCGCCAGCAGGGGACTAGAGAGCTACGAGCAGTACTTC. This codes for CASRGLESYEQYF.

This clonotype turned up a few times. The CDR3 DNA is TGTGCCAGTCGCCAGGGACAGGACTGGTACGGGGAGCTGTTTTTT. Its protein product is CASRQGQDWYGELFF. The V and J genes are TRBV19 and TRBJ2-2; 8 positions agree with TRBD1. Germline CDR1 reads LNHDA; CDR2 reads SQIVND (reference sequence). This CDR3 contains 15 residues. V dropped 8 bases and J dropped 7; count of bases not matched to a gene: 12. Based on the CDR3 plus reference TRBV19 and TRBJ2-2, the full variable domain is DGGITQSPKYLFRKEGQNVTLSCEQNLNHDAMYWYRQDPGQGLRLIYYSQIVNDFQKGDIAEGYSVSREKKESFPLTVTSAQKNPTAFYLCASRQGQDWYGELFFGEGSRLTVL.

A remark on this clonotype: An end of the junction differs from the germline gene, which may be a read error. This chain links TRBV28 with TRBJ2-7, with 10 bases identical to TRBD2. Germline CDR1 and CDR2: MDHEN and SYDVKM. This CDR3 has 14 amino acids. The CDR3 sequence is CAGSSPSGRVEQYF. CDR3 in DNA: TGTGCCGGCAGTTCCCCTAGCGGGAGAGTTGAGCAGTACTTC.

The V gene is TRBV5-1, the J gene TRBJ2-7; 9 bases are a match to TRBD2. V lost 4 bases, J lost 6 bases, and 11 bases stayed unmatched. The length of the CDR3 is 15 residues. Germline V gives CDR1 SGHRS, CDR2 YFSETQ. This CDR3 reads CASSPIRGTSFEQYF. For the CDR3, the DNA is TGCGCCAGCAGCCCGATCCGCGGGACTAGCTTCGAGCAGTACTTC.

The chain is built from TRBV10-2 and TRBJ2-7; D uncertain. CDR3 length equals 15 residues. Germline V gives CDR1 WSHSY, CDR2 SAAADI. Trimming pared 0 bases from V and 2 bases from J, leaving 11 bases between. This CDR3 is CASSESLDGTYEQYF. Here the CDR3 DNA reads TGCGCCAGCAGTGAGTCTCTAGACGGTACCTACGAGCAGTACTTC.

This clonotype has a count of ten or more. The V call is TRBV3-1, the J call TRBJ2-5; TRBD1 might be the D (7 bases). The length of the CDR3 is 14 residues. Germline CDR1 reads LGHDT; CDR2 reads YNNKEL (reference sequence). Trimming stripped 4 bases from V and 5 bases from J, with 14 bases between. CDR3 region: CASSPVEGAETQYF. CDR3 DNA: TGTGCCAGCAGCCCTGTGGAGGGGGCGGAGACCCAGTACTTC.

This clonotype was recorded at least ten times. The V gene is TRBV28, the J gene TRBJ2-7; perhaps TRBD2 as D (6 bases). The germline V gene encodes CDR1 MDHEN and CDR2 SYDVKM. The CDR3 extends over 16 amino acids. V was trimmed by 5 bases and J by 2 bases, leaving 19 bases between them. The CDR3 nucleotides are TGTGCCAGCAGTCCCCGACCCCAGCGGGTAGCCTACGAGCAGTACTTC. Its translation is CASSPRPQRVAYEQYF. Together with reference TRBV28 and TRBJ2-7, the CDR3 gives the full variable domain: DVKVTQSSRYLVKRTGEKVFLECVQDMDHENMFWYRQDPGLGLRLIYFSYDVKMKEKGDIPEGYSVSREKKERFSLILESASTNQTSMYLCASSPRPQRVAYEQYFGPGTRLTVT.

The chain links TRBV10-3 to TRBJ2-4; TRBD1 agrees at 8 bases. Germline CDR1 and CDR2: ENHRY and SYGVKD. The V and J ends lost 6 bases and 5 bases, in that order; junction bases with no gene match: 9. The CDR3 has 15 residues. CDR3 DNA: TGTGCCATCAGCAAGGACAGGGTTTGGGAAAACATTCAGTACTTC. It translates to CAISKDRVWENIQYF.

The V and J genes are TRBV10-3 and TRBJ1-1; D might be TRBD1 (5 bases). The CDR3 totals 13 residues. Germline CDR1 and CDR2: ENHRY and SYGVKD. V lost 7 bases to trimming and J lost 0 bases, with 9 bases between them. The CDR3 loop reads CAIKGSLNTEAFF. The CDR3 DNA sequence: TGTGCCATCAAGGGGTCCCTGAACACTGAAGCTTTCTTT.

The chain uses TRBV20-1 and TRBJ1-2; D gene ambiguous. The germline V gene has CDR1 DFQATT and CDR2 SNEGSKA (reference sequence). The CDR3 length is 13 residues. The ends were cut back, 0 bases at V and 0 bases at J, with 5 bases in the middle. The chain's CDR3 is CSARDQSNYGYTF. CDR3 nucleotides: TGCAGTGCTAGAGACCAGTCTAACTATGGCTACACCTTC.